Sequencing of this T cell receptor beta chain was carried out in a study of blood T cell repertoires in COVID-19. Overall study context: The United States, Italy and Spain were the sources of the acute and convalescent COVID-19 samples. Sources were T cells, B-cell-depleted T cells, or PBMCs; the material itself was cDNA or gDNA.

The V end lost 6 bases, the J end lost 0 bases, and 12 bases lay between the germline ends. This CDR3 region has 14 residues. Germline values: CDR1 MNHEY, CDR2 SVGAGI. Study processing details: Amplification with reference gene primers provided the estimates of nucleated cell counts. Profiling relied on immunoSEQ multiplex PCR, and the TCRdb table lists in-frame clones only, not all of them. For V, J and clone size, that table is used; D and trimming come from the DNA. The sample comprises over 300,000 clones, 90% of which are singletons, and around 7% rests with the top ten. Sequencing was done on a sample of peripheral blood. The sequence was obtained from a man aged 18 to 30 with active or convalescent COVID-19. The chain carries TRBV6-5 and TRBJ2-7, with D unclear. In DNA form, the CDR3 reads TGTGCCAGCAGACGTTCAGAAAACTCCTACGAGCAGTACTTC. As protein: CASRRSENSYEQYF.